This entry concerns a single T cell receptor (beta chain). Its antigen remains unknown. Healthy individuals of Caucasian origin from Russia, aged roughly 6 to 90, served as donors. The data were taken from a study of blood T cells in healthy people across ages. The V gene's germline CDR1 is DFQATT and CDR2 SNEGSKA (reference sequence). Between the trimmed V and J ends, which lost 3 bases and 6 bases, there was a span of 13 bases. This CDR3 comprises 13 residues. A second PCR of about 7 to 12 cycles used a sample-barcoded 5' primer and a J-beta primer mix. TCRdb re-derived calls from the 5' RACE reads in MiXCR, one entry per CDR3 protein. The data contain roughly 700,000 distinct CDR3 sequences, approximately 49% of them singletons. Study observations and caveats: Both higher diversity and more naive CD4+ cells marked long-lived donors when set against aged donors. Diversity of TCR beta per million T cells declined in a roughly linear way with age.

The chain uses TRBV20-1 and TRBJ2-3; D uncertain. The TCR originated in a woman aged 55-69 years in good health. Input material: blood. The CDR3 sequence is CSASLPSGDTQYF. Here the CDR3 DNA reads TGCAGTGCTAGCCTGCCATCCGGGGATACGCAGTATTTT.